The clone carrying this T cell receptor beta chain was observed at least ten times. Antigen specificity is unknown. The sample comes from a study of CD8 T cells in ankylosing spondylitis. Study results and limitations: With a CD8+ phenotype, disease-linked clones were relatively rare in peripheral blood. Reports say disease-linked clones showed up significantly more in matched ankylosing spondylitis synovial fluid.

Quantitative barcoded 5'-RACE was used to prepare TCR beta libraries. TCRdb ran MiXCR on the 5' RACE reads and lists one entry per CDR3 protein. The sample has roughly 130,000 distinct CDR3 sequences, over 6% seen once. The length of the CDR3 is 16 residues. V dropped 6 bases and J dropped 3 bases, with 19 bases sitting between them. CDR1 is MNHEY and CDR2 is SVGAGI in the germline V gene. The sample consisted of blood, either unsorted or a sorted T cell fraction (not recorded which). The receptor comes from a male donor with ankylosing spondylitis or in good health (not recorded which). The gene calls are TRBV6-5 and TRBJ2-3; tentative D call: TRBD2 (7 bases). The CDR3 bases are TGTGCCAGCAGCCCCACTGGGGGGGCGAGGACAGATACGCAGTATTTT. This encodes CASSPTGGARTDTQYF.